This T cell receptor (beta chain) was identified during a study of OX40 agonist ivuxolimab in advanced cancers. The CDR3 sequence is 16 residues long. With V trimmed by 2 bases and J by 4 bases, 8 bases remained unmatched. From germline, CDR1 is MGHRA and CDR2 YSYEKL. The method was immunoSEQ multiplex PCR; TCRdb's version includes in-frame clones alone and lacks a portion of them. Counted here are 75,000 to 100,000 clones, around 87% occurring once; the ten biggest clones make up roughly 0.35%. This chain uses TRBV4-1 with TRBJ2-5, with 9 bases lining up with TRBD2. Material: CD4+ or CD8+ T cells sorted from blood, obtained in a trial of the OX40 agonist ivuxolimab. This receptor was taken from an adult with an advanced solid tumor such as melanoma, head and neck, liver or kidney cancer. CDR3: CASSQYAGGLLETQYF. CDR3 DNA sequence: TGCGCCAGCAGCCAATATGCGGGGGGGCTATTAGAGACCCAGTACTTC.